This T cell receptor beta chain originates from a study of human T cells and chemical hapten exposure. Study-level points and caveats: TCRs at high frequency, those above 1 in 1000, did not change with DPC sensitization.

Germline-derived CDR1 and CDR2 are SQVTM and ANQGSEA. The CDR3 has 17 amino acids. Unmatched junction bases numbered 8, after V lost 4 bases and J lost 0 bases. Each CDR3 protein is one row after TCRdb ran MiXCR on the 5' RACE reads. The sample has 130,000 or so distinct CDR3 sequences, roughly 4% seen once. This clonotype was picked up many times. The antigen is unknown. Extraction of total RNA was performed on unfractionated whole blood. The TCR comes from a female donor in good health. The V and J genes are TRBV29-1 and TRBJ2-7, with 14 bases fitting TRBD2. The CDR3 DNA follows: TGCAGCGTTGCAGGGACTAGCGGGGGCCCGAGCTCCTACGAGCAGTACTTC. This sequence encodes CSVAGTSGGPSSYEQYF.